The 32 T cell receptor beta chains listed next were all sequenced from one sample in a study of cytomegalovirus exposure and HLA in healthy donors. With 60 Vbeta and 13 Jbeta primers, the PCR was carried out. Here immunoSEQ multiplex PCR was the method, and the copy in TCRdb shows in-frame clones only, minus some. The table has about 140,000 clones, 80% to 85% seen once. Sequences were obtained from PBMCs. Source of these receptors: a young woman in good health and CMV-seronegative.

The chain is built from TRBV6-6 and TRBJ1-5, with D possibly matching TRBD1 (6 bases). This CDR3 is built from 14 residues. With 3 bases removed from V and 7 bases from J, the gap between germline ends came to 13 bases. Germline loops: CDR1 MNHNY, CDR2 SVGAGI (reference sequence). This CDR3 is CASSYRGGWQPQHF. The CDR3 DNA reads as TGTGCCAGCAGTTATAGGGGGGGCTGGCAGCCCCAGCATTTT.

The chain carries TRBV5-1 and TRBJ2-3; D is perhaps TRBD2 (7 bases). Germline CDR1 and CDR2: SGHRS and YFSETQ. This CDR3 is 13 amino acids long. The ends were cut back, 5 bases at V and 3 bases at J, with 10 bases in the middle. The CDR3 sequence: CASRQGGTDTQYF. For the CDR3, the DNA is TGCGCCAGCAGACAGGGAGGGACAGATACGCAGTATTTT.

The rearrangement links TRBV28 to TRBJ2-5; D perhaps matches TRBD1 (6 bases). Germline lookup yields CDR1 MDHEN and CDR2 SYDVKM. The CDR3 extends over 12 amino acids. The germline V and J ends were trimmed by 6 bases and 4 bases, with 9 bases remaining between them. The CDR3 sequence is CASSRQAETQYF. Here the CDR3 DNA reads TGTGCCAGCAGCCGACAGGCAGAGACCCAGTACTTC.

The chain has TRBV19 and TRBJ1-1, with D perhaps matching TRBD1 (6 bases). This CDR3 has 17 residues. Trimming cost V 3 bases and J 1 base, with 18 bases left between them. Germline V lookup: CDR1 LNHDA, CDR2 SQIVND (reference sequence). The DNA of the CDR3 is TGTGCCAGTAGTATCGAGGGGACAAGACTAACGAACACTGAAGCTTTCTTT. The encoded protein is CASSIEGTRLTNTEAFF.

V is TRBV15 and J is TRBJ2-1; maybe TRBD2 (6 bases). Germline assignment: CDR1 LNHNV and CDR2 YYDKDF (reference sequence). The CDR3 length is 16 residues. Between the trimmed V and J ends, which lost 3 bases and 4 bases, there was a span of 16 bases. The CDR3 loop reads CATSRMRDGKYNEQFF. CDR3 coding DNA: TGTGCCACCAGCAGGATGCGGGACGGGAAATACAATGAGCAGTTCTTC.

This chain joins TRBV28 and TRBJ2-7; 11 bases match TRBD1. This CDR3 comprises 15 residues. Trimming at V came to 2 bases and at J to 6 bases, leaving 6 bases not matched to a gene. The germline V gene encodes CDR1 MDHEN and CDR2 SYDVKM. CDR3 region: CASSLRGQGAVEQYF. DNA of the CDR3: TGTGCCAGCAGTTTACGTGGACAGGGGGCGGTCGAGCAGTACTTC.

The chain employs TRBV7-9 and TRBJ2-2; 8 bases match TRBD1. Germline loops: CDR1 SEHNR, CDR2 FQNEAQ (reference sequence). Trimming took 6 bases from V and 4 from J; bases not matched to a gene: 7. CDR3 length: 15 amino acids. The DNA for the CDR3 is TGTGCCAGCAGACGGGACAGGCCTGTCACCGGGGAGCTGTTTTTT. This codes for CASRRDRPVTGELFF.

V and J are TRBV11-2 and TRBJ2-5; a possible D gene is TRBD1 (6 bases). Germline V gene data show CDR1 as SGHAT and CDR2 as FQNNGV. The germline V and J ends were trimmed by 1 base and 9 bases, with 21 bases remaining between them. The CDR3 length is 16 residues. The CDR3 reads CASSLAPGASKVAQYF. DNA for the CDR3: TGTGCCAGCAGCTTAGCCCCAGGGGCCTCCAAGGTGGCCCAGTACTTC. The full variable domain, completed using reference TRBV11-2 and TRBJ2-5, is EAGVAQSPRYKIIEKRQSVAFWCNPISGHATLYWYQQILGQGPKLLIQFQNNGVVDDSQLPKDRFSAERLKGVDSTLKIQPAKLEDSAVYLCASSLAPGASKVAQYFGPGTRLLVL.

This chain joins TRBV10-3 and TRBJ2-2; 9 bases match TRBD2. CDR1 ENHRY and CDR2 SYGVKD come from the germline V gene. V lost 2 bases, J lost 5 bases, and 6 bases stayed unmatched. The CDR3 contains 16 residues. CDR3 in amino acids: CAISEGSGRTTGELFF. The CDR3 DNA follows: TGTGCCATCAGTGAGGGGAGCGGGAGGACTACCGGGGAGCTGTTTTTT.

The CDR3 protein is CASRIRLAGAYEQYF. DNA for the CDR3: TGTGCCAGCAGGATTCGACTAGCGGGCGCCTACGAGCAGTACTTC. The chain has TRBV6-1 and TRBJ2-7; the match to TRBD2 covers 10 bases. CDR3 size: 15 residues. Germline lookup yields CDR1 MNHNS and CDR2 SASEGT. Trimming at V came to 6 bases and at J to 2 bases, leaving 7 bases not matched to a gene.

Here the CDR3 DNA reads TGTGCCAGCAGTCGGACAGGAGGTTTCGATTACGAGCAGTACTTC. It encodes CASSRTGGFDYEQYF. The V and J genes are TRBV28 and TRBJ2-7; 7 bases line up with TRBD1. Germline lookup yields CDR1 MDHEN and CDR2 SYDVKM. V lost 5 bases, J lost 4 bases, and 11 bases stayed unmatched. The CDR3 is 15 residues long.

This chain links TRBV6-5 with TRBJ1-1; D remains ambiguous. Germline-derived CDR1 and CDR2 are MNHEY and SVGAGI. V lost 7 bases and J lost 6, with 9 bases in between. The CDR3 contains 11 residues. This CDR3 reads CASTRGAEAFF. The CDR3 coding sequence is TGTGCCAGCACCCGAGGAGCTGAAGCTTTCTTT.

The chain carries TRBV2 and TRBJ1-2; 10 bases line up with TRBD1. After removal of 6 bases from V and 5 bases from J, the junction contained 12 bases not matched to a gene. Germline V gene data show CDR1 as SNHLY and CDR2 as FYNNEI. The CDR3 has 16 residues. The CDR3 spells CASSTPAGQGRYGYTF. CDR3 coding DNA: TGTGCCAGCAGCACGCCAGCGGGACAGGGGCGGTATGGCTACACCTTC. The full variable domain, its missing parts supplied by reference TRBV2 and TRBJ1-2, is EPEVTQTPSHQVTQMGQEVILRCVPISNHLYFYWYRQILGQKVEFLVSFYNNEISEKSEIFDDQFSVERPDGSNFTLKIRSTKLEDSAMYFCASSTPAGQGRYGYTFGSGTRLTVV.

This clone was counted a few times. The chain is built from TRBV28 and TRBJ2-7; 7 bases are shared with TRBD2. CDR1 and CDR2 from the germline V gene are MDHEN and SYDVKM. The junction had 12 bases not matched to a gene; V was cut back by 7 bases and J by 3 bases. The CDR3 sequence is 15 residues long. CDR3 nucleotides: TGTGCCAGCAATCCGGGGGGAAACCCTCTCTACGAGCAGTACTTC. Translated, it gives CASNPGGNPLYEQYF.

DNA for the CDR3: TGTGCCAGCTCACCACGAACAGGGGGCTACACCGGGGAGCTGTTTTTT. Encoded protein: CASSPRTGGYTGELFF. This sequence joins TRBV18 and TRBJ2-2; 9 positions match TRBD1. Germline assignment: CDR1 KGHSH and CDR2 LQKENI. There are 16 residues in the CDR3. V gave up 1 base and J gave up 3 bases; unmatched junction bases: 3.

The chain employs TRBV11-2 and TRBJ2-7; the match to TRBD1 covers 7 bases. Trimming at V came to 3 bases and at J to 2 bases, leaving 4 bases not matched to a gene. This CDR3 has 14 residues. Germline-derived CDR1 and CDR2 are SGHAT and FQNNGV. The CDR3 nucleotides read TGTGCCAGCAGCTTGACAGGGCCAGCCTACGAGCAGTACTTC. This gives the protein CASSLTGPAYEQYF.

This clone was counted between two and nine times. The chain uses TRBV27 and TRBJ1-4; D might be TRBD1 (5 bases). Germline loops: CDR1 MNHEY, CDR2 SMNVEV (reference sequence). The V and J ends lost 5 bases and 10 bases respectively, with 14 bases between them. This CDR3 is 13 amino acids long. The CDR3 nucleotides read TGTGCCAGCAGTAGTTTAAGTCAGGGAAAACTGTTTTTT. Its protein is CASSSLSQGKLFF.

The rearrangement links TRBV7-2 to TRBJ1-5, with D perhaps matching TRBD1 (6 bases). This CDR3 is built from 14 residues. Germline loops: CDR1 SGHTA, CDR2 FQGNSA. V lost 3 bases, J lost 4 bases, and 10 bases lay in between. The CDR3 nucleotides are TGTGCCAGCAGCTTCGGACAGAAAAATCAGCCCCAGCATTTT. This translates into CASSFGQKNQPQHF.

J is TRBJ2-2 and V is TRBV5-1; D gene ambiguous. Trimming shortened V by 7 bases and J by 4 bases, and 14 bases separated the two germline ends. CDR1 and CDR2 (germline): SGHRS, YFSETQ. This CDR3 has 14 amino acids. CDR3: CASAPEIATGELFF. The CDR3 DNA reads TGCGCCAGCGCGCCCGAAATCGCCACCGGGGAGCTGTTTTTT.

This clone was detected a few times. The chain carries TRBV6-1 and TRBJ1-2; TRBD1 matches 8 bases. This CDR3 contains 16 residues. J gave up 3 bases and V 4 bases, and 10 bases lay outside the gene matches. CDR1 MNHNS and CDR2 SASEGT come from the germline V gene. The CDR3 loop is CASSAPQTGADYGYTF. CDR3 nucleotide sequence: TGTGCCAGCAGTGCGCCCCAGACAGGGGCTGACTATGGCTACACCTTC.

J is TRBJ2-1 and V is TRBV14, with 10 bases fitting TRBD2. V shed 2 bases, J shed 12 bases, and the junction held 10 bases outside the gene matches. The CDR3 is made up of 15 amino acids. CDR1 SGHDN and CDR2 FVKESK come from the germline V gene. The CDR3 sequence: CASSQYPSGSVRQFF. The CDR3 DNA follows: TGTGCCAGCAGCCAATACCCTAGCGGGAGTGTTCGGCAGTTCTTC. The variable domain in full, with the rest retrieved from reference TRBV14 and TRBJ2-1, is EAGVTQFPSHSVIEKGQTVTLRCDPISGHDNLYWYRRVMGKEIKFLLHFVKESKQDESGMPNNRFLAERTGGTYSTLKVQPAELEDSGVYFCASSQYPSGSVRQFFGPGTRLTVL.

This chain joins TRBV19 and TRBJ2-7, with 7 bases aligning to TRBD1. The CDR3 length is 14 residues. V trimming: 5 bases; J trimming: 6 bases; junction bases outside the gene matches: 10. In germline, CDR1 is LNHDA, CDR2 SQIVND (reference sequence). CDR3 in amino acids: CASSSDRSHREQYF. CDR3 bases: TGTGCCAGTAGTTCGGACAGGAGTCATCGCGAGCAGTACTTC.

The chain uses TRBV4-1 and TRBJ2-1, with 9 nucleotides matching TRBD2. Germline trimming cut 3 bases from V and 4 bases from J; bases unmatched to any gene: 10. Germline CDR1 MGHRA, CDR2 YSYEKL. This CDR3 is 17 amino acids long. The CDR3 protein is CASSQARLAGRYNEQFF. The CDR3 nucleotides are TGCGCCAGCAGCCAGGCCAGGCTAGCGGGGAGATACAATGAGCAGTTCTTC.

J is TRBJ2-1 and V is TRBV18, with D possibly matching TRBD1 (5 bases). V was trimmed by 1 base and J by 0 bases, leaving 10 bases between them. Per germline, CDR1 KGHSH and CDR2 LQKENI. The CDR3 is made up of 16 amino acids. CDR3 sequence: CASSPLNRNSYNEQFF. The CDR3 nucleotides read TGTGCCAGCTCACCACTCAACAGGAACTCCTACAATGAGCAGTTCTTC.

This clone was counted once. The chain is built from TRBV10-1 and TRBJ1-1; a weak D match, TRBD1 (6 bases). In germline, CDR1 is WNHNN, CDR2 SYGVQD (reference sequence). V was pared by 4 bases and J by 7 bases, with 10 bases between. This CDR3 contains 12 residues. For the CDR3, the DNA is TGCGCCAGCAGTGGGGACACCCTTGAAGCTTTCTTT. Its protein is CASSGDTLEAFF.

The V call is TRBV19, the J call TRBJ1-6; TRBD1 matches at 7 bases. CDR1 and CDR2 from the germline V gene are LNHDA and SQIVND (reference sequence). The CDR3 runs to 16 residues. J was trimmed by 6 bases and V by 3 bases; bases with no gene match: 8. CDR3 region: CASSIRRGRGNSPLHF. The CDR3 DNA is TGTGCCAGTAGTATCCGCAGGGGGAGAGGTAATTCACCCCTCCACTTT.

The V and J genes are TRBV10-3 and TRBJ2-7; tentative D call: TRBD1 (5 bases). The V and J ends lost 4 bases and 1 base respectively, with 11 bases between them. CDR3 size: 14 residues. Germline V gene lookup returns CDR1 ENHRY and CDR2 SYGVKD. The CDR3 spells CAISARRGSYEQYF. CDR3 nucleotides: TGTGCCATCAGTGCCAGAAGGGGATCCTACGAGCAGTACTTC.

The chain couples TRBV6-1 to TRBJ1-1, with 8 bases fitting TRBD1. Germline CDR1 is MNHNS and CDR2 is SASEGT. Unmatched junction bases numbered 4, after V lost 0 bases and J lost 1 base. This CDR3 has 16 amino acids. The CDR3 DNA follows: TGTGCCAGCAGTGAAGCGACAGGGGTGGGGAACACTGAAGCTTTCTTT. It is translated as CASSEATGVGNTEAFF.

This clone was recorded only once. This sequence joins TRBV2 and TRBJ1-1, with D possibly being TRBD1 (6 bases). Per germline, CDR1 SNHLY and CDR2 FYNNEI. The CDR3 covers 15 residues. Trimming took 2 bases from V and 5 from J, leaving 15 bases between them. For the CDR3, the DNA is TGTGCCAGCAGTGAATGGGGGGGGCAGCGGACTGAAGCTTTCTTT. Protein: CASSEWGGQRTEAFF.

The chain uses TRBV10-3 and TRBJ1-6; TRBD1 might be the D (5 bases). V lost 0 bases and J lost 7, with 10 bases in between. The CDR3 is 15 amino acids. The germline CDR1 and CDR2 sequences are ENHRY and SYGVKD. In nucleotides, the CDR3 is TGTGCCATCAGTGAGTCAAAAAACAGGAATTCACCCCTCCACTTT. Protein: CAISESKNRNSPLHF.

CDR3 residues: CASGPLAGGPGSYNEQFF. The CDR3 nucleotides read TGTGCCAGCGGGCCTTTAGCGGGAGGCCCCGGCTCCTACAATGAGCAGTTCTTC. The V gene is TRBV5-6, the J gene TRBJ2-1; 10 bases are shared with TRBD2. Trimming took 7 bases from V and 0 from J; bases not matched to a gene: 13. Germline loops: CDR1 SGHDT, CDR2 YYEEEE. The CDR3 runs 18 residues.

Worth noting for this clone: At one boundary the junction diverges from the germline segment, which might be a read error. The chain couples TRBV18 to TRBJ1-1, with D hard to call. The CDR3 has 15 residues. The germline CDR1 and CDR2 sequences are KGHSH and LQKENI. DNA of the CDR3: TGTGCCAGCTCACCAAGGACGCTATCTGATGGAGGGATGGGTTTT. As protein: CASSPRTLSDGGMGF.